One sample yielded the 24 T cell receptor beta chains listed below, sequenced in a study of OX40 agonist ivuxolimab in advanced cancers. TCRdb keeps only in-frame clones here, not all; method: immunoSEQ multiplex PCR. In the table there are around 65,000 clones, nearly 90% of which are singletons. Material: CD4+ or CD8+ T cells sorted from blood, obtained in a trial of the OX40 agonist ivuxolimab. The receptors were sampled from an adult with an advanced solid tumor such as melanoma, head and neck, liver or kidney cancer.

The CDR3 nucleotides are TGTGCCAGCAGTTTGGGTAATCAGCCCCAGCATTTT. This codes for CASSLGNQPQHF. The chain carries TRBV6-6 and TRBJ1-5, with D unclear. V lost 4 bases, J lost 4 bases, and 5 bases lay in between. The CDR3 is 12 amino acids. Per the germline V gene, CDR1 is MNHNY and CDR2 is SVGAGI (reference sequence).

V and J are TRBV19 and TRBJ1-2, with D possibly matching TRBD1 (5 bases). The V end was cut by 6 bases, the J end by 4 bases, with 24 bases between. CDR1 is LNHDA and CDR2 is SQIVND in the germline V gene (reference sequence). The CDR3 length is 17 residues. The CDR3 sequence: CASSRSSGTPGLYGYTF. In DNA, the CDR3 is TGTGCCAGTAGCAGGAGTTCCGGGACCCCGGGCCTCTATGGCTACACCTTC.

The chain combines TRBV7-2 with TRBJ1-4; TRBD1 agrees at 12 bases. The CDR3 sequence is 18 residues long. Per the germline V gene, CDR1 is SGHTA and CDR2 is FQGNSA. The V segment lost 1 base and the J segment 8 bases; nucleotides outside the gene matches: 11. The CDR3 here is CASSLVSGQGARGEKLFF. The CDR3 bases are TGTGCCAGCAGCTTAGTTTCGGGACAGGGGGCGCGAGGGGAAAAACTGTTTTTT.

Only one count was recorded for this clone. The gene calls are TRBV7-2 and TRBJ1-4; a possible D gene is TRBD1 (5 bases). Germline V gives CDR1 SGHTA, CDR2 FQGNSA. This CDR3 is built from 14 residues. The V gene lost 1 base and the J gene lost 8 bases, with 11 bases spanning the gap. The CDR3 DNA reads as TGTGCCAGCAGCTTAGAGAGGGGACGCGAAAAACTGTTTTTT. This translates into CASSLERGREKLFF.

The CDR3 DNA follows: TGTGCCAGTAGTTGGCCATCGAAATTATACAATGAGCAGTTCTTC. It codes for CASSWPSKLYNEQFF. The chain carries TRBV19 and TRBJ2-1; D uncertain. This CDR3 has 15 amino acids. V was shortened by 5 bases and J by 4 bases, with 15 bases between the two germline ends. Germline V CDR1 and CDR2: LNHDA, SQIVND (reference sequence).

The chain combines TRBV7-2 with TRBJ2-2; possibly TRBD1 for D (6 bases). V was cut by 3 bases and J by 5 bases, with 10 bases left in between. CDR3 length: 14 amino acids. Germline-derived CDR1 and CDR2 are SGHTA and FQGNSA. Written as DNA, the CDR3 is TGTGCCAGCAGCTTCACAGGGAAAACCGGGGAGCTGTTTTTT. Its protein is CASSFTGKTGELFF.

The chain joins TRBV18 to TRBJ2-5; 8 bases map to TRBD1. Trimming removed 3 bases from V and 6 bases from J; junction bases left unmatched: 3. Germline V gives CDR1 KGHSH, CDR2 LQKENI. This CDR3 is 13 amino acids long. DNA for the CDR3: TGTGCCAGCTCACCGACAGGGGTTAAGACCCAGTACTTC. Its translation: CASSPTGVKTQYF.

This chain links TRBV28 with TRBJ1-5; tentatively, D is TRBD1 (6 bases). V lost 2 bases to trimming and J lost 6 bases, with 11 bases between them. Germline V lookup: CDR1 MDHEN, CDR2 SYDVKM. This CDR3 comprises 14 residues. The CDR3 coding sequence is TGTGCCAGCAGTTTAGGTGAAGGGGGTCAGCCCCAGCATTTT. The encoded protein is CASSLGEGGQPQHF.

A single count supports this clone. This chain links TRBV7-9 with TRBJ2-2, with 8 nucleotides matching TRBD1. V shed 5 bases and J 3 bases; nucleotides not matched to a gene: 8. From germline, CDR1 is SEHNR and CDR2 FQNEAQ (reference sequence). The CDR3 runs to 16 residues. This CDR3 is CASSERTGRDTGELFF. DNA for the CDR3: TGTGCCAGCAGCGAAAGGACAGGGCGGGACACCGGGGAGCTGTTTTTT.

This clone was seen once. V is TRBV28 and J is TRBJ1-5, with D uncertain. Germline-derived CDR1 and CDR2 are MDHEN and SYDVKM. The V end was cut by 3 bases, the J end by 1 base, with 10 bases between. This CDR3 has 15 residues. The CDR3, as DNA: TGTGCCAGCAGTTTTTCCGGTCACAGCAATCAGCCCCAGCATTTT. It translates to CASSFSGHSNQPQHF. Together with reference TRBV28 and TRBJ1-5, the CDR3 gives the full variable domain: DVKVTQSSRYLVKRTGEKVFLECVQDMDHENMFWYRQDPGLGLRLIYFSYDVKMKEKGDIPEGYSVSREKKERFSLILESASTNQTSMYLCASSFSGHSNQPQHFGDGTRLSIL.

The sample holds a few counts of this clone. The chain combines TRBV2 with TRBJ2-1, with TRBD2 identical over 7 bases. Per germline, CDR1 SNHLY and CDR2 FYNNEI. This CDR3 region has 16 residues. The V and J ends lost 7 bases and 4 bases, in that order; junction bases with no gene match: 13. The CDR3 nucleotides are TGTGCCAGCAAGGTCGGACTAGTTTCGGGTTACAATGAGCAGTTCTTC. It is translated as CASKVGLVSGYNEQFF.

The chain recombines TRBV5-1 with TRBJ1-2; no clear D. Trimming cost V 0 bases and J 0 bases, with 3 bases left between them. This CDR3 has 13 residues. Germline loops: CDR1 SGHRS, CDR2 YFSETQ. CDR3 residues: CASSLDANYGYTF. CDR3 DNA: TGCGCCAGCAGCTTGGACGCTAACTATGGCTACACCTTC.

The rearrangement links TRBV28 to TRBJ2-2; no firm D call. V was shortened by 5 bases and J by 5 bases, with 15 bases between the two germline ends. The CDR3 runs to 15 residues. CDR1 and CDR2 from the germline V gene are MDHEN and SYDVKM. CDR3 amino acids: CASSIPRAATGELFF. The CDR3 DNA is TGTGCCAGCAGTATTCCCCGGGCCGCTACCGGGGAGCTGTTTTTT.

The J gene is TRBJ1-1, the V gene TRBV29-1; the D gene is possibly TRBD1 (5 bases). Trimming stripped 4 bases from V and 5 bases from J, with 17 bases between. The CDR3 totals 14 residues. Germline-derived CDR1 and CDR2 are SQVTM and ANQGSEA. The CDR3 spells CSVVSGTRWTEAFF. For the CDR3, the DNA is TGCAGCGTTGTGTCGGGGACCAGGTGGACTGAAGCTTTCTTT.

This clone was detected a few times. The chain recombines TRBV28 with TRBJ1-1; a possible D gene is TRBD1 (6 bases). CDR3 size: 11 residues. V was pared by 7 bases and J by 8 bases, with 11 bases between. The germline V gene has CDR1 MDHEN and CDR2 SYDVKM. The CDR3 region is CASNQQGEAFF. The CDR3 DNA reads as TGTGCCAGCAACCAACAGGGCGAAGCTTTCTTT.

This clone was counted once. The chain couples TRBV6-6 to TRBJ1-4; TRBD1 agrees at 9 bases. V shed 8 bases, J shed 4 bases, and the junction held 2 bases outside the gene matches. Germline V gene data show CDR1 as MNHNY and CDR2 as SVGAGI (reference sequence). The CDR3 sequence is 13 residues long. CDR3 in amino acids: CASRDRDNEKLFF. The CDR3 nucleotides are TGTGCCAGCCGGGACAGGGATAATGAAAAACTGTTTTTT.

The CDR3 DNA is TGTGCCAGCAGGGACGGGTCAACTAATGAAAAACTGTTTTTT. The encoded protein is CASRDGSTNEKLFF. The rearrangement uses TRBV6-6 and TRBJ1-4; D is uncertain. The germline V gene has CDR1 MNHNY and CDR2 SVGAGI (reference sequence). The V gene lost 6 bases and the J gene lost 0 bases, with 8 bases spanning the gap. This CDR3 spans 14 amino acids.

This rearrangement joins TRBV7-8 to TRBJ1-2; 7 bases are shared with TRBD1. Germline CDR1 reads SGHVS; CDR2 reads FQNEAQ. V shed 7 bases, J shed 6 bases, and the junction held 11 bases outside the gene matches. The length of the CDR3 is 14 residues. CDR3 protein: CASTRQGEEDGYTF. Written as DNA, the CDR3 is TGTGCCAGCACCAGGCAGGGGGAGGAGGATGGCTACACCTTC.

The CDR3 loop is CASSPYRDTDTQYF. Here the CDR3 DNA reads TGTGCCAGCAGCCCCTATCGGGACACAGATACGCAGTATTTT. The chain has TRBV7-2 and TRBJ2-3; TRBD2 might be the D (5 bases). V gave up 5 bases and J gave up 2 bases, with 11 bases separating them. The CDR3 consists of 14 residues. Germline assignment: CDR1 SGHTA and CDR2 FQGNSA.

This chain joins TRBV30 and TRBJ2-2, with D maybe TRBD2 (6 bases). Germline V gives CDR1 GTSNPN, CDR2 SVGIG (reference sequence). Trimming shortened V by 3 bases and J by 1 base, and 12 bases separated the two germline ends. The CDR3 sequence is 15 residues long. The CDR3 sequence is CAWRWGSGNTGELFF. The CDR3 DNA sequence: TGTGCCTGGAGATGGGGTAGCGGGAACACCGGGGAGCTGTTTTTT.

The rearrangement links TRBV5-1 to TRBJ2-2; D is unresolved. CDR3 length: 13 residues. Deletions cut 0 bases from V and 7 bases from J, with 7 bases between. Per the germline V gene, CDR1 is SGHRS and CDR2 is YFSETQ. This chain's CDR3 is CASSLVGYGELFF. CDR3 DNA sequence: TGCGCCAGCAGCTTGGTGGGTTACGGGGAGCTGTTTTTT. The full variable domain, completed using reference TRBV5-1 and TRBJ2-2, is KAGVTQTPRYLIKTRGQQVTLSCSPISGHRSVSWYQQTPGQGLQFLFEYFSETQRNKGNFPGRFSGRQFSNSRSEMNVSTLELGDSALYLCASSLVGYGELFFGEGSRLTVL.

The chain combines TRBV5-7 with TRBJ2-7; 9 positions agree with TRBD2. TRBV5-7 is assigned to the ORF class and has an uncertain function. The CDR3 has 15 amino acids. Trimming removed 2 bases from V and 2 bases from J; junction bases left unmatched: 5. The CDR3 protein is CASSLKSGRPYEQYF. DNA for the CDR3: TGTGCCAGCAGCTTAAAGAGCGGGAGGCCCTACGAGCAGTACTTC.

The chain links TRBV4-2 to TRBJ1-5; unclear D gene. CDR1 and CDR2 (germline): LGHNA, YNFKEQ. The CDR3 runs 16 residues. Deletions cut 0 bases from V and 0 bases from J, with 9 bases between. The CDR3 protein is CASSQDPASSNQPQHF. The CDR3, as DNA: TGTGCCAGCAGCCAAGACCCGGCTTCTAGCAATCAGCCCCAGCATTTT.

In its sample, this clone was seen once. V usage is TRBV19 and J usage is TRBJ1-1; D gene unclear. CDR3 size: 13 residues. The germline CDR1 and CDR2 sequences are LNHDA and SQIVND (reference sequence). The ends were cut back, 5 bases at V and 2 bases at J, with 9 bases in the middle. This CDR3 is CASSLKTNTEAFF. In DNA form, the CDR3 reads TGTGCCAGTAGTCTAAAGACAAACACTGAAGCTTTCTTT. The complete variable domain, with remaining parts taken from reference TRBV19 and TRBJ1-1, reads DGGITQSPKYLFRKEGQNVTLSCEQNLNHDAMYWYRQDPGQGLRLIYYSQIVNDFQKGDIAEGYSVSREKKESFPLTVTSAQKNPTAFYLCASSLKTNTEAFFGQGTRLTVV.